The 13 T cell receptor beta chains below come from one sample, sequenced in a study of cytomegalovirus exposure and HLA in healthy donors. 60 Vbeta and 13 Jbeta primers were used in PCR. The repertoire was sequenced with immunoSEQ multiplex PCR; TCRdb's copy has only in-frame clones and lacks some. The sample includes over 150,000 clones, 70% to 80% of them seen just once. Sequenced material: PBMCs. These receptors all stem from a man aged 35 to 55 in good health and CMV-seronegative.

The chain employs TRBV27 and TRBJ1-2; D is undetermined. Germline CDR1 is MNHEY and CDR2 is SMNVEV (reference sequence). The CDR3 totals 12 residues. Trimming left V 4 bases short and J 4 bases short, with 7 bases between. The CDR3 here is CASSSGSYGYTF. In nucleotides, the CDR3 is TGTGCCAGCAGTTCAGGCAGCTATGGCTACACCTTC.

The V and J genes are TRBV7-6 and TRBJ2-1; D ambiguous. The germline V gene has CDR1 SGHVS and CDR2 FNYEAQ. This CDR3 region has 13 residues. V dropped 1 base and J dropped 7 bases, with 8 bases sitting between them. The CDR3: CASSLGPRNEQFF. The CDR3, as DNA: TGTGCCAGCAGCTTAGGCCCTAGGAATGAGCAGTTCTTC. The complete variable domain, with remaining parts taken from reference TRBV7-6 and TRBJ2-1, reads GAGVSQSPRYKVTKRGQDVALRCDPISGHVSLYWYRQALGQGPEFLTYFNYEAQQDKSGLPNDRFSAERPEGSISTLTIQRTEQRDSAMYRCASSLGPRNEQFFGPGTRLTVL.

Here the CDR3 DNA reads TGTGCCAGCACCCGGCTGGGGGGTGGCACAGATACGCAGTATTTT. As protein: CASTRLGGGTDTQYF. The chain joins TRBV28 to TRBJ2-3, with D perhaps TRBD2 (6 bases). CDR1 is MDHEN, CDR2 SYDVKM, per germline. CDR3 length equals 15 residues. Trimming shortened V by 7 bases and J by 1 base, and 15 bases separated the two germline ends.

V and J are TRBV29-1 and TRBJ2-1; 12 nucleotides line up with TRBD2. Unmatched junction bases numbered 5, after V lost 7 bases and J lost 4 bases. The CDR3 runs 14 residues. The germline CDR1 and CDR2 sequences are SQVTM and ANQGSEA. CDR3: CSGQTSGSYNEQFF. DNA of the CDR3: TGCAGCGGTCAGACTAGCGGGAGTTACAATGAGCAGTTCTTC.

The gene calls are TRBV23-1 and TRBJ2-3, with TRBD2 matching 9 bases. TRBV23-1 is labeled an ORF, and its function is uncertain. V lost 9 bases and J lost 4; bases outside the gene matches: 8. The CDR3 spans 14 residues. The CDR3 region is CASAIAGVADTQYF. CDR3 nucleotides: TGCGCCAGTGCAATAGCGGGAGTGGCAGATACGCAGTATTTT.

CDR3 region: CASSLRGQGWDTQYF. The CDR3 nucleotides read TGTGCCAGCAGTTTAAGGGGACAGGGATGGGATACGCAGTATTTT. This chain joins TRBV28 and TRBJ2-3; 9 bases match TRBD1. The junction had 6 bases not matched to a gene; V was cut back by 2 bases and J by 6 bases. This CDR3 comprises 15 residues. Germline V lookup: CDR1 MDHEN, CDR2 SYDVKM.

J is TRBJ2-2 and V is TRBV14; a weak D match, TRBD2 (7 bases). Germline CDR1 is SGHDN and CDR2 is FVKESK. The V and J ends lost 4 bases and 4 bases respectively, with 10 bases between them. This CDR3 has 14 amino acids. CDR3 sequence reads: CASSRRGPTGELFF. The DNA for the CDR3 is TGTGCCAGCAGCCGGCGGGGGCCCACCGGGGAGCTGTTTTTT.

About this clone: The germline gene is not matched at one end of the junction; a read error may be the cause. V is TRBV15 and J is TRBJ2-6, with D perhaps matching TRBD1 (5 bases). The CDR3 loop spans 16 amino acids. From germline, CDR1 is LNHNV and CDR2 YYDKDF (reference sequence). The CDR3 loop reads CATSRGSNSGANGLTF. CDR3 nucleotide sequence: TGTGCCACCAGCAGAGGTTCGAACTCTGGGGCCAACGGCCTGACTTTC.

The V call is TRBV6-4, the J call TRBJ1-2, with D hard to call. Germline CDR1 is MRHNA and CDR2 is SNTAGT. The V end was cut by 11 bases, the J end by 0 bases, with 19 bases between. This CDR3 has 15 residues. The CDR3 DNA reads as TGTGCCCCCAACCCTCCAGAAAACCCTAACTATGGCTACACCTTC. As protein: CAPNPPENPNYGYTF.

The chain carries TRBV10-1 and TRBJ2-5, with 10 bases identical to TRBD2. The last part of the DNA fits TRBJ2-7 better; the J call may be wrong. CDR1 and CDR2 from the germline V gene are WNHNN and SYGVQD (reference sequence). The CDR3 length is 18 residues. The CDR3 reads CASSEALAGLTAECEQYF. The CDR3 nucleotides are TGCGCCAGCAGTGAGGCACTAGCGGGATTAACGGCGGAGTGCGAGCAGTACTTC.

This chain uses TRBV4-3 with TRBJ2-5, with 11 bases identical to TRBD1. Germline V lookup: CDR1 LGHNA, CDR2 YSLEER. There are 15 residues in the CDR3. Trimming took 5 bases from V and 3 from J; bases not matched to a gene: 5. This CDR3 reads CASSKGTGGEETQYF. The CDR3 DNA sequence: TGCGCCAGCAGCAAGGGGACAGGGGGTGAAGAGACCCAGTACTTC.

This clone was seen just once. This chain uses TRBV28 with TRBJ2-7, with TRBD1 matching 8 bases. Per the germline V gene, CDR1 is MDHEN and CDR2 is SYDVKM. This CDR3 region has 14 residues. Germline trimming cut 6 bases from V and 3 bases from J; bases unmatched to any gene: 7. CDR3 sequence (DNA): TGTGCCAGCAGGTCCCAGGGGGCCGACTACGAGCAGTACTTC. Residues: CASRSQGADYEQYF.

The CDR3 region has the DNA TGCGCCAGCAGCCGAGAAGGGAGCTCCTACGAGCAGTACTTC. This gives the protein CASSREGSSYEQYF. The chain couples TRBV5-1 to TRBJ2-7; a possible D gene is TRBD2 (5 bases). The CDR3 loop spans 14 amino acids. Trimming pared 4 bases from V and 0 bases from J, leaving 11 bases between. Per the germline V gene, CDR1 is SGHRS and CDR2 is YFSETQ.